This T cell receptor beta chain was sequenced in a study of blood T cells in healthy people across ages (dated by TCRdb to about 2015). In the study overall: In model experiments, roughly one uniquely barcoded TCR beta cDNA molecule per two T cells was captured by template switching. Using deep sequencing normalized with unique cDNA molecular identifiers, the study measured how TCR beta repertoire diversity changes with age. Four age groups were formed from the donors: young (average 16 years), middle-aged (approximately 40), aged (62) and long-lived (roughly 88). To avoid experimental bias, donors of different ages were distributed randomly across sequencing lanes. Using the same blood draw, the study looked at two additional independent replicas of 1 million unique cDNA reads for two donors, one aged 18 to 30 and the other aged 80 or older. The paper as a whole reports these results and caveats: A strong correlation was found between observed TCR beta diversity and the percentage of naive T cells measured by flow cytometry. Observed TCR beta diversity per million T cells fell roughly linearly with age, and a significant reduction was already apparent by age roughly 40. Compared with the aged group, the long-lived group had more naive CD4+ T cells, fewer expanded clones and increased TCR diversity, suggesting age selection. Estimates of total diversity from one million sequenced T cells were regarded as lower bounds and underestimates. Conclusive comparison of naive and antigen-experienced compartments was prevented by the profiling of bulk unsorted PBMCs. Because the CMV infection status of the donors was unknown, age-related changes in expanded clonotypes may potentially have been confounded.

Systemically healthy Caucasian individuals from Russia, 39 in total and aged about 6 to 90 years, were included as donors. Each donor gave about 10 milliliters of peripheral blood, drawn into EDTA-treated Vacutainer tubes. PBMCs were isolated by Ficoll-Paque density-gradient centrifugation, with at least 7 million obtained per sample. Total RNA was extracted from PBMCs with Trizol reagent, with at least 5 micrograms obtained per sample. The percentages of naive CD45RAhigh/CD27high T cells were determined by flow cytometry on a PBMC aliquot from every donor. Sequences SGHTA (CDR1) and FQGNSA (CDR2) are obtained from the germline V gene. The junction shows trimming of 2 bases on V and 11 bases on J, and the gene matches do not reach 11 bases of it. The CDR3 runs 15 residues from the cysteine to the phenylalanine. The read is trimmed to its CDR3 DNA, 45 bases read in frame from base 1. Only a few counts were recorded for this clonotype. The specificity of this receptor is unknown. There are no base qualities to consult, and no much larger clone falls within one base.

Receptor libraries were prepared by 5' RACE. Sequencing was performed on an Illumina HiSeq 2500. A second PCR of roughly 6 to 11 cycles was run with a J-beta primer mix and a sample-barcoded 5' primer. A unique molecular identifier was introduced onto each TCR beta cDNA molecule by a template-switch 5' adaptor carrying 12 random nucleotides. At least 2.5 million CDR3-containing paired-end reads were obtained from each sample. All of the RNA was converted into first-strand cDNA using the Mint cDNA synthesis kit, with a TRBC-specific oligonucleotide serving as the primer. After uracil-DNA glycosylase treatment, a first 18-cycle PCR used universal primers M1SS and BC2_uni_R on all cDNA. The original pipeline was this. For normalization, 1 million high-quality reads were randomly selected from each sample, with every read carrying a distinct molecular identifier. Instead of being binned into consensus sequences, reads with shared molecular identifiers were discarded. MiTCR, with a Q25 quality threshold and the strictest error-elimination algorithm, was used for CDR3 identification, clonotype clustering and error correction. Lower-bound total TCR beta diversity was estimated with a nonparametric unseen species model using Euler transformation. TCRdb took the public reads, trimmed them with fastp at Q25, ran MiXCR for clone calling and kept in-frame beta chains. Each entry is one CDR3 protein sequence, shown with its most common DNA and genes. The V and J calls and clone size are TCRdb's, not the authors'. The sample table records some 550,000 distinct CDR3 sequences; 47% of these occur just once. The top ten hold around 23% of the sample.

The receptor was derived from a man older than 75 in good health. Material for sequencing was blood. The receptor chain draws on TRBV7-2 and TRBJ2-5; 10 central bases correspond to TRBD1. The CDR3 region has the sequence CASSLSTGQGNWQYF. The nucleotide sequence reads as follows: TGTGCCAGCAGCTTATCTACGGGACAGGGGAATTGGCAGTACTTC.